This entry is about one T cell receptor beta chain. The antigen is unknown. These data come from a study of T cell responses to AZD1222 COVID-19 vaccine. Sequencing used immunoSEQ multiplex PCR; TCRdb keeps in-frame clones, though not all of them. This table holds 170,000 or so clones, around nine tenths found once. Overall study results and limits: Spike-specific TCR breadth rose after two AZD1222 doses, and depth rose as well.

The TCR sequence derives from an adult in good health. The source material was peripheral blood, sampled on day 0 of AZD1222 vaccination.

CDR3 coding DNA: TGTGCCAGCAGCCCGTCCTCGAACCGTTATAATTCACCCCTCCACTTT. Translating gives CASSPSSNRYNSPLHF. The chain links TRBV9 to TRBJ1-6; D gene uncertain. The CDR3 has 16 residues. Germline CDR1 and CDR2: SGDLS and YYNGEE. V shed 4 bases and J shed 4 bases, with 15 bases lying between them.